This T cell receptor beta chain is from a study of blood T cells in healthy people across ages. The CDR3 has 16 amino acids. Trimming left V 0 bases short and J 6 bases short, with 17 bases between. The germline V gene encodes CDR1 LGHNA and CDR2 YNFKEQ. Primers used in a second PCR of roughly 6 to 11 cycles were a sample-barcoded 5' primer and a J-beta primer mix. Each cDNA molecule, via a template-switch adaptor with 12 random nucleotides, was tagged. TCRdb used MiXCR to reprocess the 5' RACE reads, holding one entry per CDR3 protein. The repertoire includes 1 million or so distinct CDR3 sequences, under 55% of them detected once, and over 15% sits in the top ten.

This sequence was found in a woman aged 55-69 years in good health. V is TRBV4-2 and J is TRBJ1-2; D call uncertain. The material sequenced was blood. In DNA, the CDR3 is TGTGCCAGCAGCCAAGAAGGACTCAAGGATGAGCATGGCTACACCTTC. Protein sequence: CASSQEGLKDEHGYTF.